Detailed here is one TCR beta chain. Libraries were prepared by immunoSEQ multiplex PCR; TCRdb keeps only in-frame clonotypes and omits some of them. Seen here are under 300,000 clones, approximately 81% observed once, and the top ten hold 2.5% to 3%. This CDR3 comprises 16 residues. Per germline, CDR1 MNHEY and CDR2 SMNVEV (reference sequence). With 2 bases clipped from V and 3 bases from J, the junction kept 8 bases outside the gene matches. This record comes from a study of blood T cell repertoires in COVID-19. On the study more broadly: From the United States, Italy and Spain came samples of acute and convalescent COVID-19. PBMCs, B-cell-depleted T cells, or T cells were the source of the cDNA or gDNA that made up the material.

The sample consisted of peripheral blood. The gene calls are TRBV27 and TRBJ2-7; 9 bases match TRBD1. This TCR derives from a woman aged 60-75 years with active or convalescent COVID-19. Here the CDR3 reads CASSLGWDRDVYEQYF. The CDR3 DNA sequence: TGTGCCAGCAGTTTAGGGTGGGACAGGGACGTCTACGAGCAGTACTTC.